The next 11 T cell receptor beta chains were all read from a single sample in a study of cytomegalovirus exposure and HLA in healthy donors (TCRdb year 2017). Library preparation employed the immunoSEQ multiplex PCR assay. A mixture of 60 forward primers for TCR Vbeta segments and 13 reverse primers for TCR Jbeta segments was used in the multiplex PCR. As stored in TCRdb, this immuneACCESS dataset retains in-frame rearrangements with V and J assigned. A fraction of the clones does not appear; measured against another copy, unresolved V genes explain less than half of the discrepancy, and the remainder lacks a known reason. For this sample there are approximately 120,000 clones; approximately 87% appear just once. The ten largest clones take up 20% of the sample. Sample: PBMCs. Receptor source: a man between 18 and 35 years old in good health and CMV-seropositive.

The chain combines TRBV5-6 with TRBJ1-1; 7 bases match TRBD1. Germline V gene lookup returns CDR1 SGHDT and CDR2 YYEEEE. The CDR3 has 14 amino acids. With V trimmed by 0 bases and J by 5 bases, 4 bases remained unmatched. The CDR3 bases are TGTGCCAGCAGCTTGGAGGGGGCTCCGACTGAAGCTTTCTTT. Residues: CASSLEGAPTEAFF. The complete variable domain, with remaining parts taken from reference TRBV5-6 and TRBJ1-1, reads DAGVTQSPTHLIKTRGQQVTLRCSPKSGHDTVSWYQQALGQGPQFIFQYYEEEERQRGNFPDRFSGHQFPNYSSELNVNALLLGDSALYLCASSLEGAPTEAFFGQGTRLTVV.

The rearrangement joins TRBV5-6 to TRBJ2-4; a possible D gene is TRBD2 (7 bases). The V gene's germline CDR1 is SGHDT and CDR2 YYEEEE. This CDR3 has 15 amino acids. V was clipped by 2 bases and J by 8 bases, with 17 bases between them. As DNA, the CDR3 is TGTGCCAGCAGCTTCGATATTGGGGGGGCGGACATTCAGTACTTC. It is translated as CASSFDIGGADIQYF.

This clone was observed once. This rearrangement joins TRBV27 to TRBJ2-7; possibly TRBD1 for D (5 bases). The V gene lost 3 bases and the J gene lost 5 bases, with 14 bases spanning the gap. CDR3 size: 14 residues. Germline CDR1 is MNHEY and CDR2 is SMNVEV (reference sequence). The CDR3 bases are TGTGCCAGCAGTTTGATCCAGGGTAGCAACGAGCAGTACTTC. As protein: CASSLIQGSNEQYF.

V gene TRBV6-5 combines with J gene TRBJ2-1; perhaps TRBD1 as D (6 bases). This CDR3 has 13 amino acids. V lost 5 bases, J lost 8 bases, and 13 bases lay in between. Germline loops: CDR1 MNHEY, CDR2 SVGAGI. This CDR3 reads CASSTGTGDEQFF. The CDR3 DNA follows: TGTGCCAGCAGTACAGGGACCGGGGATGAGCAGTTCTTC.

This clone has just one count. V gene TRBV2 combines with J gene TRBJ1-6; no clear D. The CDR3 length is 15 residues. V dropped 7 bases and J dropped 0 bases, with 10 bases sitting between them. Looked up from germline, CDR1 is SNHLY and CDR2 is FYNNEI. CDR3 sequence: CASKTESSYNSPLHF. In DNA, the CDR3 is TGTGCCAGCAAGACGGAGAGCTCCTATAATTCACCCCTCCACTTT.

The chain employs TRBV4-1 and TRBJ1-4, with D hard to call. The CDR3 covers 13 residues. V was clipped by 1 base and J by 8 bases, with 8 bases between them. Germline CDR1 MGHRA, CDR2 YSYEKL. The CDR3 sequence is CASSQAPGEKLFF. CDR3 nucleotides: TGCGCCAGCAGCCAAGCCCCGGGAGAAAAACTGTTTTTT.

The rearrangement links TRBV6-1 to TRBJ2-3, with unresolved D. Germline V gene lookup returns CDR1 MNHNS and CDR2 SASEGT. CDR3 size: 14 residues. V lost 7 bases to trimming and J lost 3 bases, with 14 bases between them. This CDR3 is CASTLVPPTDTQYF. The CDR3 DNA follows: TGTGCCAGCACTCTAGTGCCCCCTACAGATACGCAGTATTTT.

The chain couples TRBV7-9 to TRBJ2-4; 7 nucleotides match TRBD1. This CDR3 comprises 14 residues. With V trimmed by 5 bases and J by 5 bases, 6 bases remained unmatched. The germline gives CDR1 SEHNR, CDR2 FQNEAQ (reference sequence). The CDR3 reads CASSPLTGENIQYF. For the CDR3, the DNA is TGTGCCAGCAGCCCTCTCACAGGGGAAAACATTCAGTACTTC.

This clone has a handful of counts. The chain joins TRBV5-1 to TRBJ1-2, with TRBD1 as a possible D gene (5 bases). V was shortened by 0 bases and J by 3 bases, with 12 bases between the two germline ends. The CDR3 runs 15 residues. Germline V gene data show CDR1 as SGHRS and CDR2 as YFSETQ. This chain's CDR3 is CASSLDGREYYGYTF. CDR3 sequence (DNA): TGCGCCAGCAGCTTGGACGGCAGGGAATACTATGGCTACACCTTC. The whole variable domain, remainder taken from reference TRBV5-1 and TRBJ1-2, is KAGVTQTPRYLIKTRGQQVTLSCSPISGHRSVSWYQQTPGQGLQFLFEYFSETQRNKGNFPGRFSGRQFSNSRSEMNVSTLELGDSALYLCASSLDGREYYGYTFGSGTRLTVV.

The genes are TRBV5-4 and TRBJ1-1; D gene uncertain. The germline V gene has CDR1 SGHNT and CDR2 YYREEE (reference sequence). This CDR3 region has 13 residues. V was pared by 2 bases and J by 2 bases, with 7 bases between. The CDR3 DNA is TGTGCCAGCAGCTTACAGACCAACACTGAAGCTTTCTTT. Residues: CASSLQTNTEAFF. Complete variable domain (other parts from reference TRBV5-4 and TRBJ1-1): ETGVTQSPTHLIKTRGQQVTLRCSSQSGHNTVSWYQQALGQGPQFIFQYYREEENGRGNFPPRFSGLQFPNYSSELNVNALELDDSALYLCASSLQTNTEAFFGQGTRLTVV.

V gene TRBV9 combines with J gene TRBJ2-2, with 13 bases identical to TRBD2. Germline-derived CDR1 and CDR2 are SGDLS and YYNGEE. CDR3 length: 18 amino acids. J gave up 0 bases and V 2 bases, and 4 bases lay outside the gene matches. The CDR3 DNA follows: TGTGCCAGCAGCGTGGGACTAGCGGGGCCTCCGAACACCGGGGAGCTGTTTTTT. Its translation is CASSVGLAGPPNTGELFF. Together with reference TRBV9 and TRBJ2-2, the CDR3 gives the full variable domain: DSGVTQTPKHLITATGQRVTLRCSPRSGDLSVYWYQQSLDQGLQFLIQYYNGEERAKGNILERFSAQQFPDLHSELNLSSLELGDSALYFCASSVGLAGPPNTGELFFGEGSRLTVL.